The sequence of this T cell receptor (beta chain) was determined in a study of human T cells and chemical hapten exposure. Overall study context: All through the approximately 24-week study, the scalp of each patient received diphenylcyclopropenone doses weekly.

The CDR3 runs 13 residues. The germline V gene encodes CDR1 SQVTM and CDR2 ANQGSEA. V gave up 5 bases and J gave up 5 bases; unmatched junction bases: 4. Study-wide results and caveats: PT1 expanded TCR counts and patch test score were linked, and their correlation was positive. TCRs above 1 in 1000 frequency did not change with DPC sensitization.

TCRdb re-called the RACE reads with MiXCR, one entry per CDR3 protein. The data contain 80,000 to 100,000 distinct CDR3 sequences, roughly 7.6% of them seen just once; the ten biggest clones take up 1.5% to 1.7%. As for time point: patch test 1, 2 weeks after DPC sensitization. The treatment: therapeutic diphenylcyclopropenone sensitization with weekly scalp DPC. This clonotype was observed many times. What it recognizes is unknown. Specimen: whole blood, collected in connection with sensitization to the hapten diphenylcyclopropenone (DPC). This clonotype was obtained from a woman in her 30s with alopecia areata. Some clones in this sample may be carry-over from other donors' samples. The V call is TRBV29-1, the J call TRBJ2-5; 11 positions match TRBD2. This CDR3 reads CSVLAGGGETQYF. The CDR3 DNA reads as TGCAGCGTTCTAGCGGGGGGCGGTGAGACCCAGTACTTC. Full variable domain (outside the CDR3, taken from reference TRBV29-1 and TRBJ2-5): SAVISQKPSRDICQRGTSLTIQCQVDSQVTMMFWYRQQPGQSLTLIATANQGSEATYESGFVIDKFPISRPNLTFSTLTVSNMSPEDSSIYLCSVLAGGGETQYFGPGTRLLVL.